These T cell receptor beta chains were read from a single sample in a study of CD8 T cells in Susac syndrome. MiXCR, applied by TCRdb to the immunoSEQ multiplex PCR reads, yields one record per CDR3 protein. The data show around 110,000 distinct CDR3 sequences, with approximately 95% seen just once and 0.41% held by the top ten. Input material: CD8+ T cells from PBMCs. The receptor set was obtained from a human donor with Susac syndrome. The CDR3 runs from the conserved cysteine through the conserved F or W. The D gene is left open where the match is weak. Size values are once, few and many counts, or a class for expanded clones, and some rows have none.

J gene | D gene | clone size | V gene | CDR3 protein | CDR3 DNA
TRBJ1-2 | NA | NA | TRBV20-1 | CSAPPGGANYGYTF | TGCAGTGCCCCCCCTGGGGGAGCGAACTATGGCTACACCTTC
TRBJ2-7 | TRBD1 | NA | TRBV27 | CASSYGTGPSYEQYF | TGTGCCAGCAGTTATGGGACAGGGCCATCCTACGAGCAGTACTTC
TRBJ1-1 | TRBD1 | NA | TRBV5-6 | CASSSVDRANTEAFF | TGTGCCAGCAGCTCCGTGGACAGGGCGAACACTGAAGCTTTCTTT
TRBJ1-4 | NA | NA | TRBV20-1 | CSARLGQNEKLFF | TGCAGTGCTAGACTCGGTCAGAATGAAAAACTGTTTTTT
TRBJ1-3 | NA | NA | TRBV9 | CASMGGNTIYF | TGTGCCAGCATGGGTGGAAACACCATATATTTT
TRBJ2-3 | NA | NA | TRBV27 | CASSLTRRRSDTQYF | TGTGCCAGCAGTTTAACCAGGAGAAGGTCAGATACGCAGTATTTT
TRBJ1-5 | TRBD1 | NA | TRBV7-3 | CASSLTRGRPQHF | TGTGCCAGCAGCTTAACCAGGGGGAGGCCCCAGCATTTT
TRBJ2-7 | TRBD1 | NA | TRBV5-1 | CASAPGQGEQYF | TGCGCCAGCGCCCCGGGACAGGGCGAGCAGTACTTC
TRBJ2-3 | NA | once | TRBV12-3/TRBV12-4 | CASSVTDTQYF | TGTGCCAGCAGTGTAACAGATACGCAGTATTTT
TRBJ2-7 | NA | NA | TRBV20-1 | CSAGSSYEQYF | TGCAGTGCTGGTAGCTCCTACGAGCAGTACTTC
TRBJ2-5 | NA | NA | TRBV7-9 | CASSLEVLETQYF | TGTGCCAGCAGCTTGGAGGTCCTGGAGACCCAGTACTTC
TRBJ1-2 | TRBD1 | NA | TRBV12-3/TRBV12-4 | CASSGTGTSSYGYTF | TGTGCCAGCTCGGGGACAGGGACAAGCTCCTATGGCTACACCTTC
TRBJ2-5 | NA | NA | TRBV24-1 | CATSMADQETQYF | TGTGCCACCAGTATGGCTGACCAAGAGACCCAGTACTTC
TRBJ1-1 | NA | NA | TRBV7-2 | CASSLTFQAEAFF | TGTGCCAGCAGCTTGACGTTTCAGGCTGAAGCTTTCTTT
TRBJ2-7 | TRBD1 | NA | TRBV5-4 | CASSGSGQGGSYEQYF | TGTGCCAGCAGCGGGTCGGGACAGGGTGGATCCTACGAGCAGTACTTC
TRBJ1-1 | NA | once | TRBV5-4 | CASSPDINTEAFF | TGTGCCAGCAGCCCGGACATAAACACTGAAGCTTTCTTT
TRBJ2-3 | TRBD2 | NA | TRBV11-2 | CASSLGGLARSTDTQYF | TGTGCCAGCAGCTTAGGGGGACTAGCGAGGAGCACAGATACGCAGTATTTT
TRBJ2-7 | NA | NA | TRBV7-2 | CASSLSDVYEQYF | TGTGCCAGCAGCCTATCGGATGTCTACGAGCAGTACTTC